This passage covers 18 T cell receptor beta chains from one sample sequenced in a study of blood T cells in healthy people across ages. It was with a sample-barcoded 5' primer and a J-beta primer mix that a second PCR of roughly 7 to 12 cycles was run. TCRdb re-derived calls from the 5' RACE reads in MiXCR, one entry per CDR3 protein. This table has about 830,000 distinct CDR3 sequences, about 59% appearing once. Sequencing was done on a sample of blood. The source of these receptors is a man younger than 40 in good health.

The V and J genes are TRBV30 and TRBJ2-5; TRBD1 is a possible D gene (6 bases). CDR3 length equals 12 residues. V gave up 8 bases and J gave up 1 base, with 11 bases separating them. From germline, CDR1 is GTSNPN and CDR2 SVGIG (reference sequence). CDR3 protein: CAMGTIQETQYF. The CDR3 DNA follows: TGTGCCATGGGGACAATCCAAGAGACCCAGTACTTC.

This clonotype was recorded a few times. The chain uses TRBV7-9 and TRBJ1-5, with D maybe TRBD1 (5 bases). The CDR3 consists of 13 residues. Germline V CDR1 and CDR2: SEHNR, FQNEAQ (reference sequence). With 2 bases removed from V and 8 bases from J, the gap between germline ends came to 10 bases. The CDR3 sequence: CASSLWGEEPQHF. CDR3 sequence (DNA): TGTGCCAGCAGCTTATGGGGGGAAGAGCCCCAGCATTTT.

The chain combines TRBV6-2 or TRBV6-3 with TRBJ2-6, with D possibly being TRBD2 (5 bases). Germline values: CDR1 MNHEY, CDR2 SVGEGT. The CDR3 is made up of 17 amino acids. The germline V and J ends were trimmed by 2 bases and 2 bases, with 13 bases remaining between them. CDR3 in amino acids: CASSYEAPGTGANVLTF. CDR3 bases: TGTGCCAGCAGTTACGAGGCACCGGGGACTGGGGCCAACGTCCTGACTTTC.

The J gene is TRBJ2-3, the V gene TRBV7-3; D uncertain. The CDR3 has 15 amino acids. The germline V gene encodes CDR1 SGHTA and CDR2 FQGTGA. Trimming cost V 6 bases and J 6 bases, with 19 bases left between them. The CDR3: CASSPVGQMGDTQYF. The CDR3 nucleotides are TGTGCCAGCAGTCCCGTAGGCCAAATGGGGGATACGCAGTATTTT. The full variable domain, completed using reference TRBV7-3 and TRBJ2-3, is GAGVSQTPSNKVTEKGKYVELRCDPISGHTALYWYRQSLGQGPEFLIYFQGTGAADDSGLPNDRFFAVRPEGSVSTLKIQRTERGDSAVYLCASSPVGQMGDTQYFGPGTRLTVL.

The chain has TRBV4-3 and TRBJ1-4; a possible D gene is TRBD1 (6 bases). This CDR3 spans 15 amino acids. Germline V CDR1 and CDR2: LGHNA, YSLEER. Trimming removed 2 bases at V and 3 bases at J, with 10 bases between. Here the CDR3 reads CASSQRGAPNEKLFF. The CDR3 region has the DNA TGCGCCAGCAGCCAAAGGGGGGCACCTAATGAAAAACTGTTTTTT.

The chain joins TRBV13 to TRBJ1-4; weak D call: TRBD1 (5 bases). The length of the CDR3 is 13 residues. V was clipped by 6 bases and J by 8 bases, with 13 bases between them. Germline V gene sequence: CDR1 PRHDT, CDR2 FYEKMQ (reference sequence). In DNA, the CDR3 is TGTGCCAGCAGGCCAGCGGGGGAGGAAAAACTGTTTTTT. Amino acids: CASRPAGEEKLFF.

This clonotype showed up just once. The chain recombines TRBV27 with TRBJ2-4; D possibly corresponds to TRBD1 (6 bases). The DNA matches TRBJ2-7 better at its end, which makes the J call doubtful. Germline V gene sequence: CDR1 MNHEY, CDR2 SMNVEV (reference sequence). The CDR3 has 15 residues. CDR3 protein: CASSLSIGQYYEQYF. In DNA form, the CDR3 reads TGTGCCAGCAGTTTAAGTATAGGACAGTACTACGAGCAGTACTTC.

The chain employs TRBV4-3 and TRBJ1-5; D uncertain. The CDR3 loop spans 14 amino acids. Germline V CDR1 and CDR2: LGHNA, YSLEER. Trimming left V 1 base short and J 5 bases short, with 9 bases between. CDR3 residues: CASSQVGGHQPQHF. The CDR3 DNA reads as TGCGCCAGCAGCCAAGTTGGAGGGCATCAGCCCCAGCATTTT.

The rearrangement joins TRBV20-1 to TRBJ1-6, with 11 bases that match TRBD1. In germline, CDR1 is DFQATT, CDR2 SNEGSKA (reference sequence). Losses at the gene ends were 6 bases for V and 8 bases for J; bases not matched to a gene: 9. The CDR3 extends over 15 amino acids. The CDR3 nucleotides read TGCAGTGCGCAACCACCGGGACAGGGGGATTCACCCCTCCACTTT. It specifies CSAQPPGQGDSPLHF.

This clonotype has only one observation. This rearrangement joins TRBV27 to TRBJ1-4, with D perhaps TRBD1 (6 bases). Trimming removed 5 bases at V and 3 bases at J, with 16 bases between. CDR3 length equals 16 residues. Germline lookup yields CDR1 MNHEY and CDR2 SMNVEV (reference sequence). The DNA of the CDR3 is TGTGCCAGCAGTCCCATCACCAGGGGACCTAATGAAAAACTGTTTTTT. Its translation is CASSPITRGPNEKLFF.

This clonotype came up once. The rearrangement links TRBV11-3 to TRBJ2-3, with 9 bases matching TRBD2. CDR1 and CDR2 from the germline V gene are SGHNT and YENEEA. The V gene end was trimmed by 0 bases and the J gene end by 8 bases; junction bases not matched to a gene: 9. This CDR3 contains 16 residues. The CDR3: CASSLDHAGGLGTQYF. The CDR3 DNA reads TGTGCCAGCAGCTTAGATCATGCGGGGGGGCTTGGTACGCAGTATTTT.

This sequence joins TRBV5-1 and TRBJ2-5; TRBD2 matches at 8 bases. Germline V gene data show CDR1 as SGHRS and CDR2 as YFSETQ. The CDR3 runs 15 residues. With 4 bases clipped from V and 2 bases from J, the junction kept 7 bases outside the gene matches. Written as DNA, the CDR3 is TGCGCCAGCAGCCCGAGCGGGGGTCGACAAGAGACCCAGTACTTC. It encodes CASSPSGGRQETQYF.

The chain joins TRBV25-1 to TRBJ2-7; 9 bases map to TRBD1. The DNA matches TRBJ2-5 better at its end, which makes the J call doubtful. The CDR3 loop spans 13 amino acids. Per germline, CDR1 MGHDK and CDR2 SYGVNS. Here the CDR3 reads CAGQDRGVETQYF. Written as DNA, the CDR3 is TGTGCCGGGCAAGACAGGGGGGTTGAGACCCAGTACTTC.

The table lists this clonotype with many counts. Mismatch with germline at one junction end may stem from a read error. This chain links TRBV5-1 with TRBJ2-4, with D possibly matching TRBD1 (6 bases). Germline V gene sequence: CDR1 SGHRS, CDR2 YFSETQ. The CDR3 runs 13 residues. The DNA for the CDR3 is TGTGCCAGCAGCCTGGACAGCAAAAACATTCAGTACTTC. Translation: CASSLDSKNIQYF.

The V call is TRBV5-1, the J call TRBJ2-7; D uncertain. CDR1 and CDR2 (germline): SGHRS, YFSETQ. V lost 4 bases and J lost 4, with 18 bases in between. The CDR3 has 15 amino acids. The CDR3 coding sequence is TGCGCCAGCAGCCCCAACCGTGGACCGTTATACGAGCAGTACTTC. It is translated as CASSPNRGPLYEQYF.

The chain combines TRBV6-2 or TRBV6-3 with TRBJ2-1, with 8 bases aligning to TRBD2. The germline V gene has CDR1 MNHEY and CDR2 SVGEGT. This CDR3 has 15 amino acids. Losses at the gene ends were 7 bases for V and 7 bases for J; bases not matched to a gene: 12. The CDR3 loop reads CASTPGGGLRNEQFF. CDR3 bases: TGTGCCAGCACTCCGGGGGGGGGGCTCAGGAATGAGCAGTTCTTC.

The sample holds a few counts of this clonotype. This chain joins TRBV5-1 and TRBJ1-6; D possibly corresponds to TRBD1 (6 bases). Germline values: CDR1 SGHRS, CDR2 YFSETQ. The V gene lost 0 bases and the J gene lost 12 bases, with 7 bases spanning the gap. CDR3 size: 12 residues. The CDR3 is CASSLEQGPLHF. The CDR3 DNA is TGCGCCAGCAGCTTGGAACAGGGACCCCTCCACTTT.

This clonotype was seen more than once but under ten times. The chain joins TRBV4-1 to TRBJ2-1; D is ambiguous. The ends were cut back, 3 bases at V and 7 bases at J, with 10 bases in the middle. Germline CDR1 is MGHRA and CDR2 is YSYEKL. This CDR3 spans 13 amino acids. CDR3 coding DNA: TGCGCCAGCAGCCAGCTCGAGGTAAATGAGCAGTTCTTC. This translates into CASSQLEVNEQFF.